This is a list of T cell receptor beta chains from one sample in a study of CD8 T cells in Susac syndrome. One entry per CDR3 protein results from TCRdb running MiXCR on the immunoSEQ multiplex PCR reads. The table records 150,000 to 200,000 distinct CDR3 sequences, just under 95% of them present only once. Sequencing was done on a sample of CD4+ T cells from PBMCs. These receptors were obtained from a human donor in good health. CDR3s include the opening cysteine and the closing phenylalanine or tryptophan. The order of the fields is J gene, V gene, clone size, D gene, CDR3 protein, CDR3 DNA. D genes are given only for firm matches. Size is stated for part of the rows, as once, few or many counts, or as a class when the clone is expanded.

TRBJ1-1,TRBV9,-,-,CASSADGQSNTEAFF,TGTGCCAGCAGCGCGGACGGACAGTCGAACACTGAAGCTTTCTTT
TRBJ1-5,TRBV3-1,-,TRBD1,CASSQTRTGGTSNQPQHF,TGTGCCAGCAGCCAAACCAGGACAGGGGGGACTAGCAATCAGCCCCAGCATTTT
TRBJ1-4,TRBV9,once,-,CASSADLNEKLFF,TGTGCCAGCAGCGCGGACCTTAATGAAAAACTGTTTTTT
TRBJ2-7,TRBV2,-,-,CASRDETYEQYF,TGTGCCAGCAGGGACGAGACCTACGAGCAGTACTTC
TRBJ1-2,TRBV12-3/TRBV12-4,-,TRBD1,CASNQGGADYGYTF,TGTGCCAGCAATCAGGGGGGCGCGGACTATGGCTACACCTTC
TRBJ1-2,TRBV7-9,-,-,CASSDNRRGGRF,TGTGCCAGCAGCGATAACAGGAGGGGAGGCCGATTC
TRBJ1-1,TRBV14,-,-,CASSQETGTTEAFF,TGTGCCAGCAGCCAGGAAACAGGGACCACTGAAGCTTTCTTT
TRBJ2-2,TRBV7-9,once,TRBD1,CASSSDRDTGELFF,TGTGCCAGCAGCTCCGACAGGGACACCGGGGAGCTGTTTTTT
TRBJ2-7,TRBV23-1,once,-,CASSQSWAGCAYEQYF,TGCGCCAGCAGTCAATCTTGGGCAGGGTGCGCCTACGAGCAGTACTTC
TRBJ2-2,TRBV20-1,-,TRBD2,CSAWTSGGITGELFF,TGCAGTGCCTGGACTAGCGGGGGAATCACCGGGGAGCTGTTTTTT
TRBJ2-7,TRBV18,-,-,CASSPPEGTYEQYF,TGTGCCAGCTCACCACCTGAGGGAACCTACGAGCAGTACTTC
TRBJ1-1,TRBV6-5,once,TRBD1,CASRGQGAGDTEAFF,TGTGCCAGCAGGGGACAGGGGGCGGGAGACACTGAAGCTTTCTTT
TRBJ1-5,TRBV28,-,-,CASSPQAFNQPQHF,TGTGCCAGCAGTCCACAGGCGTTCAATCAGCCCCAGCATTTT